This T cell receptor (beta chain) was retrieved from a study of shared clonotypes between healthy human individuals. Background on the study: CD8 memory received one plate per donor, CD8 naive two, CD4 memory three and CD4 naive three.

Division of CD4+ cells produced a CD45RA+ naive subset and a CD45RA-negative memory subset. Per the original data handling: With immunoSEQ giving junction-only sequences and no quality scores, filtering differed. The method was immunoSEQ multiplex PCR; TCRdb's version includes in-frame clones alone and lacks a portion of them. That table furnishes V, J and clone size, whereas the DNA furnished D and trimming. The sample holds 2 million to 2.5 million clones; approximately 95% are singletons and the top ten take roughly 0.13%. This CDR3 region has 13 residues. The ends lost 6 bases at V and 5 bases at J; junction bases unmatched: 6. Germline values: CDR1 MNHNS, CDR2 SASEGT.

This receptor was identified in a man aged 18 to 30 in good health. The gene calls are TRBV6-1 and TRBJ1-1, with TRBD1 identical over 7 bases. Specimen: naive CD4+ T cells sorted from blood. As for subset: CD45RA+ positively selected. This CDR3 reads CASRPQGDTEAFF. The CDR3 DNA follows: TGTGCCAGCAGACCCCAGGGGGATACTGAAGCTTTCTTT.